The 17 T cell receptor beta chains reported below all come from one sample, sequenced in a study of cytomegalovirus exposure and HLA in healthy donors. Vbeta (60) and Jbeta (13) primers were used in the PCR. Using immunoSEQ multiplex PCR, the repertoire was profiled, and TCRdb retains in-frame clones only, with some absent. The listing contains about 140,000 clones. The sample taken for sequencing was PBMCs. The receptors derive from a woman between 18 and 29 years old in good health and CMV-seronegative.

The V and J genes are TRBV18 and TRBJ2-2, with 11 nucleotides matching TRBD2. The germline V gene has CDR1 KGHSH and CDR2 LQKENI. Trimming took 3 bases from V and 2 from J; bases not matched to a gene: 5. CDR3 length equals 17 residues. CDR3 sequence reads: CASSPETSGTNTGELFF. CDR3 nucleotide sequence: TGTGCCAGCTCACCCGAGACTAGCGGGACCAACACCGGGGAGCTGTTTTTT.

The CDR3: CASSASGTGTDTQYF. The CDR3 nucleotides read TGTGCCAGCAGCGCTTCCGGGACAGGGACAGATACGCAGTATTTT. The chain uses TRBV9 and TRBJ2-3; 9 positions match TRBD1. The CDR3 has 15 amino acids. After removal of 3 bases from V and 3 bases from J, the junction contained 5 bases not matched to a gene. CDR1 is SGDLS and CDR2 is YYNGEE in the germline V gene.

V usage is TRBV28 and J usage is TRBJ1-4, with TRBD1 matching over 10 bases. V was clipped by 5 bases and J by 6 bases; unmatched bases: 3. This CDR3 has 14 amino acids. Germline values: CDR1 MDHEN, CDR2 SYDVKM. CDR3 DNA: TGTGCCAGCAGTCCGGACAGGGGGGATGAAAAACTGTTTTTT. Its translation: CASSPDRGDEKLFF.

The chain combines TRBV9 with TRBJ2-3; D gene unclear. The CDR3 extends over 15 amino acids. Trimming left V 0 bases short and J 1 base short, with 9 bases between. Germline V gives CDR1 SGDLS, CDR2 YYNGEE. The CDR3 DNA is TGTGCCAGCAGCGTAGCTTTAGCCCGCACAGATACGCAGTATTTT. Translating it yields CASSVALARTDTQYF.

The chain uses TRBV18 and TRBJ2-3, with D uncertain. This CDR3 comprises 12 residues. Germline-derived CDR1 and CDR2 are KGHSH and LQKENI. Trimming left V 3 bases short and J 2 bases short, with 3 bases between. The CDR3 bases are TGTGCCAGCTCACCCTCCACAGATACGCAGTATTTT. Amino acids: CASSPSTDTQYF.

V usage is TRBV7-9 and J usage is TRBJ2-5, with unresolved D. Germline V gene lookup returns CDR1 SEHNR and CDR2 FQNEAQ (reference sequence). This CDR3 has 14 amino acids. V was cut by 1 base and J by 5 bases, with 11 bases left in between. The DNA for the CDR3 is TGTGCCAGCAGCTTAGTTAGTTCGTGGGAGACCCAGTACTTC. Residues: CASSLVSSWETQYF.

The chain joins TRBV5-4 to TRBJ2-5, with 9 nucleotides matching TRBD2. V lost 4 bases and J lost 4; bases outside the gene matches: 11. The CDR3 is 16 amino acids. Per germline, CDR1 SGHNT and CDR2 YYREEE (reference sequence). The CDR3 here is CASSPSPAGGGETQYF. DNA of the CDR3: TGTGCCAGCAGCCCCAGTCCAGCGGGAGGAGGAGAGACCCAGTACTTC.

The rearrangement links TRBV6-4 to TRBJ2-1; 12 nucleotides agree with TRBD2. CDR3 length: 15 amino acids. The J segment lost 7 bases and the V segment lost 2 bases, leaving 3 bases of the junction unmatched. Germline CDR1 and CDR2: MRHNA and SNTAGT. The CDR3 bases are TGTGCCAGCAGTGACGAGACTAGCGGGAGTAATGAGCAGTTCTTC. Amino acid sequence: CASSDETSGSNEQFF.

For the CDR3, the DNA is TGTGCCAGCAAGAAGGGGCTCGAGCAGTACTTC. Its protein is CASKKGLEQYF. The J gene is TRBJ2-7, the V gene TRBV11-2; weak D call: TRBD1 (5 bases). The CDR3 spans 11 residues. Germline V gene lookup returns CDR1 SGHAT and CDR2 FQNNGV. V was shortened by 7 bases and J by 6 bases, with 10 bases between the two germline ends.

The rearrangement links TRBV18 to TRBJ1-5; D is uncertain. CDR1 KGHSH and CDR2 LQKENI come from the germline V gene. V was clipped by 2 bases and J by 0 bases, with 14 bases between them. The CDR3 spans 17 residues. The CDR3 loop is CASSPTTAVGSNQPQHF. The CDR3 region has the DNA TGTGCCAGCTCACCAACCACGGCGGTTGGTAGCAATCAGCCCCAGCATTTT.

The V gene is TRBV7-6, the J gene TRBJ2-5; 8 nucleotides line up with TRBD1. CDR3 length equals 18 residues. Germline values: CDR1 SGHVS, CDR2 FNYEAQ. With V trimmed by 5 bases and J by 3 bases, 17 bases remained unmatched. CDR3 loop: CASSLRPVTGEKEETQYF. CDR3 sequence (DNA): TGTGCCAGCAGCCTCCGCCCCGTGACAGGGGAGAAAGAAGAGACCCAGTACTTC.

V gene TRBV19 combines with J gene TRBJ2-7; 10 positions match TRBD1. The ends lost 3 bases at V and 1 base at J; junction bases unmatched: 9. The CDR3 length is 17 residues. CDR1 and CDR2 from the germline V gene are LNHDA and SQIVND (reference sequence). The CDR3, as DNA: TGTGCCAGTAGTATCTATCCCCGGGACAGGGGATCCTACGAGCAGTACTTC. Translating gives CASSIYPRDRGSYEQYF.

The chain uses TRBV7-9 and TRBJ2-1, with 8 bases matching TRBD2. The CDR3 covers 15 residues. V lost 2 bases and J lost 6; bases outside the gene matches: 6. The germline V gene encodes CDR1 SEHNR and CDR2 FQNEAQ (reference sequence). This chain's CDR3 is CASSLRAGGLNEQFF. CDR3 coding DNA: TGTGCCAGCAGCTTAAGGGCGGGAGGTCTCAATGAGCAGTTCTTC.

The J gene is TRBJ2-5, the V gene TRBV6-5, with 8 bases identical to TRBD1. The CDR3 totals 15 residues. The trim removed 2 bases at V and 5 bases at J, leaving 7 bases unmatched. Germline CDR1 MNHEY, CDR2 SVGAGI. This chain's CDR3 is CASSYTDRVAETQYF. For the CDR3, the DNA is TGTGCCAGCAGTTACACGGACAGGGTGGCGGAGACCCAGTACTTC.

The chain carries TRBV5-4 and TRBJ1-1; maybe TRBD1 (6 bases). CDR1 and CDR2 (germline): SGHNT, YYREEE (reference sequence). The CDR3 covers 18 residues. Trimming removed 0 bases from V and 8 bases from J, with 26 bases in between. This chain's CDR3 is CASSLAVGGGARFREAFF. CDR3 nucleotide sequence: TGTGCCAGCAGCTTGGCGGTTGGCGGGGGGGCGCGGTTTAGGGAAGCTTTCTTT.

The chain couples TRBV7-9 to TRBJ1-2; D call uncertain. Trimming stripped 6 bases from V and 4 bases from J, with 15 bases between. The germline V gene has CDR1 SEHNR and CDR2 FQNEAQ (reference sequence). The length of the CDR3 is 14 residues. The CDR3 DNA reads as TGTGCCAGCAGTCCAGATAACACGGGCTATGGCTACACCTTC. It encodes CASSPDNTGYGYTF.

V and J are TRBV5-5 and TRBJ1-5, with 7 bases identical to TRBD1. The germline CDR1 and CDR2 sequences are SGHKS and YYEKEE (reference sequence). The CDR3 totals 15 residues. V was clipped by 4 bases and J by 2 bases; unmatched bases: 6. CDR3 in amino acids: CASSDRVGGNQPQHF. The DNA of the CDR3 is TGTGCCAGCAGCGACAGGGTCGGCGGCAATCAGCCCCAGCATTTT. The full variable domain, rest sourced from reference TRBV5-5 and TRBJ1-5, is DAGVTQSPTHLIKTRGQQVTLRCSPISGHKSVSWYQQVLGQGPQFIFQYYEKEERGRGNFPDRFSARQFPNYSSELNVNALLLGDSALYLCASSDRVGGNQPQHFGDGTRLSIL.